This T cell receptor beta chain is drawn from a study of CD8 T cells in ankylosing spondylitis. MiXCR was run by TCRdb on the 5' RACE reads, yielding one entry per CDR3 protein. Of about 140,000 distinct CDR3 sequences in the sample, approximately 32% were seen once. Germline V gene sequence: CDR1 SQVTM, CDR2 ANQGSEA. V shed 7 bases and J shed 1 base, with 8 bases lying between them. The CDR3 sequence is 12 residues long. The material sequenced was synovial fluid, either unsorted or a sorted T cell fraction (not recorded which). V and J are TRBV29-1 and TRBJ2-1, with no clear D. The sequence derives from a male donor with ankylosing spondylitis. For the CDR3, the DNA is TGCAGCGGGAGTGAATCCTACAATGAGCAGTTCTTC. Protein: CSGSESYNEQFF.